This paragraph covers one T cell receptor beta chain sequence. Sequencing was performed with immunoSEQ multiplex PCR; in TCRdb, only in-frame clones are kept and a portion is missing. The sample has 200,000 or so clones; approximately 79% are singletons. These data come from a study of blood T cell repertoires in COVID-19. Looking at the study overall: Some COVID-19 samples were acute and others convalescent; all came from the United States, Italy and Spain.

CDR1 is GTSNPN, CDR2 SVGIG, per germline (reference sequence). CDR3 length: 14 amino acids. The germline V and J ends were trimmed by 2 bases and 2 bases, with 10 bases remaining between them. The V and J genes are TRBV30 and TRBJ1-5; TRBD1 might be the D (5 bases). Sequencing was carried out using peripheral blood. This clonotype was sampled from a man between 60 and 75 years old with active or convalescent COVID-19. CDR3 nucleotides: TGTGCCTGGAGTCAAGGACAAGGCAATCAGCCCCAGCATTTT. Its translation: CAWSQGQGNQPQHF.